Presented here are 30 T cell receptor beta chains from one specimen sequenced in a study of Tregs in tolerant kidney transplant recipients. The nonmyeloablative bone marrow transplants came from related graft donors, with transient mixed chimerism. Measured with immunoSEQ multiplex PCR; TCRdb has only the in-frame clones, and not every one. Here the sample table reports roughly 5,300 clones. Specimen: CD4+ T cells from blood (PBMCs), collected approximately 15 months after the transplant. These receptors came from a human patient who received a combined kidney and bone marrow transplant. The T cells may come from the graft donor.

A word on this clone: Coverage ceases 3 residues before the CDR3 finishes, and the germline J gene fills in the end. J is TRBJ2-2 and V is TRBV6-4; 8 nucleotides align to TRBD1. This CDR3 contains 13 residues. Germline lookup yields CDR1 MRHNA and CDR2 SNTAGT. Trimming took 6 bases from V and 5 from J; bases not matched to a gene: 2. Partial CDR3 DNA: TGTGCCAGCAGCGGACAGGGAACCGGGGAG. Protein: CASSGQGTGE. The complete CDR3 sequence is CASSGQGTGELFF.

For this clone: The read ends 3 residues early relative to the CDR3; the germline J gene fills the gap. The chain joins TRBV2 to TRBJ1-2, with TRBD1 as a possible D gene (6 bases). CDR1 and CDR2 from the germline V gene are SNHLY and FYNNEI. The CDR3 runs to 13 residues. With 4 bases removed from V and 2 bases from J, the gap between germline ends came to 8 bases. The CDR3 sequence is CASSGGQNYGYTF. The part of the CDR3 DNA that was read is TGTGCCAGCAGTGGGGGACAAAACTATGGC.

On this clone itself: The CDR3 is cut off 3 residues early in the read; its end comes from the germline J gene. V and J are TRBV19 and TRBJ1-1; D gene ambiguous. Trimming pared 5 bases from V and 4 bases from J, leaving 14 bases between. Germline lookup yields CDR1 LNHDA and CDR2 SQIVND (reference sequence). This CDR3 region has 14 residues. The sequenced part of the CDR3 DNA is TGTGCCAGTAGTGGGCGGGCCCGGGGCACTGAA. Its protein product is CASSGRARGTE. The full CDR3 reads CASSGRARGTEAFF.

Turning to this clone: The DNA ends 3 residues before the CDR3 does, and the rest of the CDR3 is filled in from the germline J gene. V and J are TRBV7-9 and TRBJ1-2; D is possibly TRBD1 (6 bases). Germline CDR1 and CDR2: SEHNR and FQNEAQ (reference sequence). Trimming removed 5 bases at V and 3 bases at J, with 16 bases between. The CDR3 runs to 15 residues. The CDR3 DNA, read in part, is TGTGCCAGCAGCCACTACAGGGTAGGGCACTATGGC. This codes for CASSHYRVGHYG. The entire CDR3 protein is CASSHYRVGHYGYTF.

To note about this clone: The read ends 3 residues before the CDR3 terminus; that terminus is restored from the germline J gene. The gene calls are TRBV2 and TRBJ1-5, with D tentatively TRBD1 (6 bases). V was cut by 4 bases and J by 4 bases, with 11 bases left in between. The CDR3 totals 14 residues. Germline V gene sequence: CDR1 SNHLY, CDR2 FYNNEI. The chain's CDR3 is CASSAGHSNQPQHF. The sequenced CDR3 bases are TGTGCCAGCAGTGCGGGACATTCAAATCAGCCC.

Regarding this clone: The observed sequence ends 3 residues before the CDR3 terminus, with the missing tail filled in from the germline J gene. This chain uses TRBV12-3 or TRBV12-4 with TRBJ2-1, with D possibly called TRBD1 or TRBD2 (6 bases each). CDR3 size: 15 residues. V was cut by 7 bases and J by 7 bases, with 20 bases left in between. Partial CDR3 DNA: TGTGCCAGCACTCGGCGAGGTAGGGGGAGGAATGAG. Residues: CASTRRGRGRNE. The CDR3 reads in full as CASTRRGRGRNEQFF.

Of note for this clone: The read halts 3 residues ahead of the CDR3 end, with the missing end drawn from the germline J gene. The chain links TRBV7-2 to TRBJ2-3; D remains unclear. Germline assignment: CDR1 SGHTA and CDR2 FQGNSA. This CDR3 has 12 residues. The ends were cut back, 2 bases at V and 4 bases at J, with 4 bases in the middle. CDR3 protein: CASSLPADTQYF. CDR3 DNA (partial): TGTGCCAGCAGCTTACCCGCAGATACG.

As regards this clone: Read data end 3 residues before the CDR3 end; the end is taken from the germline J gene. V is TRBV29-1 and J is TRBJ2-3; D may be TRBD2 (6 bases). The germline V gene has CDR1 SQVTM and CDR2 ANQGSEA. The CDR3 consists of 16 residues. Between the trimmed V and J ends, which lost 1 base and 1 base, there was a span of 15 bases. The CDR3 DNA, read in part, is TGCAGCGTTGAAGGAGGGGTTTGGGGGGGCACAGATACG. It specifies CSVEGGVWGGTDT. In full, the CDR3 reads CSVEGGVWGGTDTQYF.

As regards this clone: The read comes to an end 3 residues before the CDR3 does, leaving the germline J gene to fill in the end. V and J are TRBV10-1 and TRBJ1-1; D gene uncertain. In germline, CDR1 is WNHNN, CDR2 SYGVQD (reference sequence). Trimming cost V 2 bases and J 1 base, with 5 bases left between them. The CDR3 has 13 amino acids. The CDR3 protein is CASSEAANTEAFF. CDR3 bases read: TGCGCCAGCAGTGAGGCGGCGAACACTGAA.

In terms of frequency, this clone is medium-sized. The DNA read from the CDR3 is TGCAGTGTTCGGGGAGCGGATGACACAGATACG. It translates to CSVRGADDTDT. In full, the CDR3 is CSVRGADDTDTQYF. V usage is TRBV20-1 and J usage is TRBJ2-3, with D maybe TRBD2 (5 bases). Read data end 3 residues before the CDR3 end; the end is taken from the germline J gene. Germline V lookup: CDR1 DFQATT, CDR2 SNEGSKA (reference sequence). V was cut by 7 bases and J by 2 bases, with 16 bases left in between. This CDR3 has 14 amino acids.

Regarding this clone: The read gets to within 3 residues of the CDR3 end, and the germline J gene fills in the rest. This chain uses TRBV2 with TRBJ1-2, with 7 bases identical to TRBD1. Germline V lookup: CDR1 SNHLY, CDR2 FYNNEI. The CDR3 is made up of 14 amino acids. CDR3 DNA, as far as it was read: TGTGCCAGCAAAACAGGGGCGGGCGGGTCGGGC. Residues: CASKTGAGGSG. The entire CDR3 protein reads CASKTGAGGSGYTF.

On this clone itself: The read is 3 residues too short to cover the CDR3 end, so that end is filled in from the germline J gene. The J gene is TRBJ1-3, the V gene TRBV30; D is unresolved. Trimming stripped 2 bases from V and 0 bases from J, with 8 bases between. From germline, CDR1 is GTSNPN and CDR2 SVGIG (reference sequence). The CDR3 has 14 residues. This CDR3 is CAWSWAPSGNTIYF. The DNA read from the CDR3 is TGTGCCTGGAGTTGGGCCCCCTCTGGAAACACC.

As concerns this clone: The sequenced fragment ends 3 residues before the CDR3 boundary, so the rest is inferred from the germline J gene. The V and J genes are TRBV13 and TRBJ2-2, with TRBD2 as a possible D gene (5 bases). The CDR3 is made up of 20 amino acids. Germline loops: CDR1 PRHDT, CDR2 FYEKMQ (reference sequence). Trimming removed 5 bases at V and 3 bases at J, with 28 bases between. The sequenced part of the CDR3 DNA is TGTGCCAGCAGCCCAAAACCCCCCCTCGAGGACTGGCGAGACACCGGGGAG. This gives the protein CASSPKPPLEDWRDTGE. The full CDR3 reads CASSPKPPLEDWRDTGELFF. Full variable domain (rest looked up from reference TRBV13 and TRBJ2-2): AAGVIQSPRHLIKEKRETATLKCYPIPRHDTVYWYQQGPGQDPQFLISFYEKMQSDKGSIPDRFSAQQFSDYHSELNMSSLELGDSALYFCASSPKPPLEDWRDTGELFFGEGSRLTVL.

CDR3 bases read: TGTGCCAGCAGTCCGGGACAGGCGTCATACAATGAG. Residues: CASSPGQASYNE. The complete CDR3 sequence is CASSPGQASYNEQFF. The chain joins TRBV12-3 or TRBV12-4 to TRBJ2-1, with TRBD1 matching 8 bases. The read terminates 3 residues before the CDR3 end, so the remaining end is supplied by the germline J gene. The length of the CDR3 is 15 residues. V lost 5 bases to trimming and J lost 4 bases; unmatched junction nucleotides: 7.

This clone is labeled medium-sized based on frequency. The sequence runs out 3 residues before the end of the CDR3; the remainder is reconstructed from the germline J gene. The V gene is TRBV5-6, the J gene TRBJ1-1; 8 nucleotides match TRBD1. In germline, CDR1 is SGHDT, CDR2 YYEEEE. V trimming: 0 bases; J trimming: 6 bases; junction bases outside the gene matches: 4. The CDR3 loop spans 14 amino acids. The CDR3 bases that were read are TGTGCCAGCAGCTTGGTAAACAGGGGGGCTGAA. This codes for CASSLVNRGAE. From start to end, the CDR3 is CASSLVNRGAEAFF.

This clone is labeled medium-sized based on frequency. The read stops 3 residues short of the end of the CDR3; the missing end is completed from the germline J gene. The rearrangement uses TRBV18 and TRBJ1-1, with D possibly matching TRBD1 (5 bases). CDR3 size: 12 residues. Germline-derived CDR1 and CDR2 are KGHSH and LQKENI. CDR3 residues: CASSASGDGAFF. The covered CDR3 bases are TGTGCCAGCTCAGCTTCGGGGGATGGA.

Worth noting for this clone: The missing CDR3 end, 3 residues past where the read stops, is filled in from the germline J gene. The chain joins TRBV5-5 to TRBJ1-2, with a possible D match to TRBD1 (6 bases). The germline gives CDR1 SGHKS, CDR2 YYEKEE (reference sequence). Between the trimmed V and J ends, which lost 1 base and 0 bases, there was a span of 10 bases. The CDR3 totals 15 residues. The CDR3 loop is CASSLFWGPNYGYTF. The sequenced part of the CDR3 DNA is TGTGCCAGCAGCTTGTTTTGGGGGCCTAACTATGGC.

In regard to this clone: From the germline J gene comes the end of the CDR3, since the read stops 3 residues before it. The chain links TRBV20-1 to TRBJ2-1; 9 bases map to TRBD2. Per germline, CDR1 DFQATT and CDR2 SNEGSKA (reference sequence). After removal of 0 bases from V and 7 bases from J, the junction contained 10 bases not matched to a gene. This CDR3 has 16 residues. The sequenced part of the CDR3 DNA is TGCAGTGCTAGAGACGCCTCTGCGGGAGGGGGAAATGAG. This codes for CSARDASAGGGNE. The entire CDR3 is CSARDASAGGGNEQFF.

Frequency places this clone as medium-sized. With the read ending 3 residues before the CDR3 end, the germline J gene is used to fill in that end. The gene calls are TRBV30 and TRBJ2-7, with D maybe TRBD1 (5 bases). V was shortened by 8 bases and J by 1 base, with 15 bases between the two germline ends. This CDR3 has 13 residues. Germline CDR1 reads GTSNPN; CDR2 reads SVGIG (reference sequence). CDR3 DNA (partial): TGTGCCGCCTGGAAAGGGGAATCCTACGAG. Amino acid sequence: CAAWKGESYE. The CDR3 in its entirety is CAAWKGESYEQYF.

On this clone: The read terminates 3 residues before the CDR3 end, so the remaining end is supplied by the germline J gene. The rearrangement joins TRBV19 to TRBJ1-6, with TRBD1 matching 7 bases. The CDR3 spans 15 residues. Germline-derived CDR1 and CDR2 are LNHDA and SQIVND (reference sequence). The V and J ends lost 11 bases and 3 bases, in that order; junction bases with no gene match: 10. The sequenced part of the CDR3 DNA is TGTGCCGCTAAGGGACAGCAGAACTATAATTCACCC. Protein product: CAAKGQQNYNSP. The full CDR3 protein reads CAAKGQQNYNSPLHF.

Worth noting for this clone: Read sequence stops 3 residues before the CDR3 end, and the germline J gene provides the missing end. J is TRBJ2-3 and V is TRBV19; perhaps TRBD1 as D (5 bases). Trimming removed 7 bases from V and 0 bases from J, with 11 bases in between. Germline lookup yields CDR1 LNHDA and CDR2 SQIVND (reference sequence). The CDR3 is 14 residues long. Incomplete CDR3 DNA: TGTGCCAGTACTAAAGGGGTTAGCACAGATACG. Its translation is CASTKGVSTDT. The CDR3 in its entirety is CASTKGVSTDTQYF.

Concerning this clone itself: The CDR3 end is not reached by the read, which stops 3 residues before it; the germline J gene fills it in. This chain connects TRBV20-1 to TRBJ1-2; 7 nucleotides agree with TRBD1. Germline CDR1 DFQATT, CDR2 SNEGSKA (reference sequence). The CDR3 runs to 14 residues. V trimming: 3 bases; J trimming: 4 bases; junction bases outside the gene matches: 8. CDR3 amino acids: CSASGTGVGYGYTF. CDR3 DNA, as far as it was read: TGCAGTGCTAGCGGTACAGGGGTTGGCTATGGC.

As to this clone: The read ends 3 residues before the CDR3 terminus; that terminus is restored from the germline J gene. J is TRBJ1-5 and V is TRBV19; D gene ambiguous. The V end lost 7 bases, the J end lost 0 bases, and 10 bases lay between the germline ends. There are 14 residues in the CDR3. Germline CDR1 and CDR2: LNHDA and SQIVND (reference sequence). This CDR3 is CASTSVNSNQPQHF. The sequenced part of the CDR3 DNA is TGTGCCAGTACGTCGGTTAATAGCAATCAGCCC.

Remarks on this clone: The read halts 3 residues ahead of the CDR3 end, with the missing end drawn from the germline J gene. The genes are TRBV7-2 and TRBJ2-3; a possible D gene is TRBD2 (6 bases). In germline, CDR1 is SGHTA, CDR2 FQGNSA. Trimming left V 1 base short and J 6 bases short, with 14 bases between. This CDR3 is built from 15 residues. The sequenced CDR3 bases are TGTGCCAGCAGCTTAGGGGGACTTAGAACGGATACG. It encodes CASSLGGLRTDT. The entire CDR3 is CASSLGGLRTDTQYF. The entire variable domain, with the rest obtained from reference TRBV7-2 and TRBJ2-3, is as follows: GAGVSQSPSNKVTEKGKDVELRCDPISGHTALYWYRQSLGQGLEFLIYFQGNSAPDKSGLPSDRFSAERTGGSVSTLTIQRTQQEDSAVYLCASSLGGLRTDTQYFGPGTRLTVL.

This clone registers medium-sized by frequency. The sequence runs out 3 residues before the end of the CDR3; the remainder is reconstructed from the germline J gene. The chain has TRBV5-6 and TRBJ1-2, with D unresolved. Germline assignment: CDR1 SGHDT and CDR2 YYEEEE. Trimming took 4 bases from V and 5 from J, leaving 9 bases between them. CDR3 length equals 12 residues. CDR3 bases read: TGTGCCAGCAGCCTTGAAGGGTATGGC. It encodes CASSLEGYG. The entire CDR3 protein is CASSLEGYGYTF.

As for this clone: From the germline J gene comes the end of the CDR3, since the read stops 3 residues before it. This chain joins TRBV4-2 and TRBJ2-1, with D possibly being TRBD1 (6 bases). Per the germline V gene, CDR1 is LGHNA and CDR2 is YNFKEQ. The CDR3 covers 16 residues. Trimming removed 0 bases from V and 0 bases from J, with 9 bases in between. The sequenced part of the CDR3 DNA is TGTGCCAGCAGCCAAGAACCGGACAGCTCCTACAATGAG. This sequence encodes CASSQEPDSSYNE. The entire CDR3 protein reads CASSQEPDSSYNEQFF.

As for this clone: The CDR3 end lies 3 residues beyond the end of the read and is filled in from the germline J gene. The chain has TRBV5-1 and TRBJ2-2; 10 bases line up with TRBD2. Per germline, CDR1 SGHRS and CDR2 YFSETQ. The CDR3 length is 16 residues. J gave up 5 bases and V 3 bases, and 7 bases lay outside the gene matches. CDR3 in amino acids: CASSWEAGGPTGELFF. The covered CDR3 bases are TGCGCCAGCAGCTGGGAAGCGGGAGGGCCGACCGGGGAG.

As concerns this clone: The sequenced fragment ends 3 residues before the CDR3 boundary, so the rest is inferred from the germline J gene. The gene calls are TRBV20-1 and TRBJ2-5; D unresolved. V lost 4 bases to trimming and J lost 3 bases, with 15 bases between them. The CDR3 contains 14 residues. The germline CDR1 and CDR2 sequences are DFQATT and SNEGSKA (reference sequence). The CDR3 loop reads CSATKSGAKETQYF. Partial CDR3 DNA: TGCAGTGCTACAAAATCAGGCGCGAAAGAGACC.

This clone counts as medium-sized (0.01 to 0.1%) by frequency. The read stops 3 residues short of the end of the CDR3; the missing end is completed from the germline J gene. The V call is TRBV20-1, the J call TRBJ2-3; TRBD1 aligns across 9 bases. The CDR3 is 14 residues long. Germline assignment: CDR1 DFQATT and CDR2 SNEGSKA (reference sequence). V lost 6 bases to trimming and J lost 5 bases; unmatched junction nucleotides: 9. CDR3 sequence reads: CSATGGIYLDTQYF. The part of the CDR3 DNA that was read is TGCAGTGCGACAGGGGGGATTTACTTAGATACG.

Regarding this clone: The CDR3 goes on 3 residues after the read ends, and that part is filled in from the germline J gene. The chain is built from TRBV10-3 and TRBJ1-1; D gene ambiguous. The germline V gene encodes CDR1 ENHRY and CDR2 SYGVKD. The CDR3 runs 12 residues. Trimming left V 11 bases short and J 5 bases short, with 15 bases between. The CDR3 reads CASSKAVTEAFF. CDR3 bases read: TGTGCCTCCTCCAAGGCGGTTACTGAA.